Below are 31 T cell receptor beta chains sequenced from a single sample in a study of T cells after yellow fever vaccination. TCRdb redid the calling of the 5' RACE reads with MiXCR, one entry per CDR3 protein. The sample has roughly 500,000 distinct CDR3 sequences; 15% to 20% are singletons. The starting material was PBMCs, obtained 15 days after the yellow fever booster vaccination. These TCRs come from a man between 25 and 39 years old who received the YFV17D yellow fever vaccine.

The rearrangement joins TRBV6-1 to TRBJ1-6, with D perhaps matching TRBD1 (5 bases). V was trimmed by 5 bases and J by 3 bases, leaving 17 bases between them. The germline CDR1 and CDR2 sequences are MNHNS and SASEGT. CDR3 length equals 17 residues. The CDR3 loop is CASSTPPPGIYNSPLHF. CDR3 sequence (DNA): TGTGCCAGCAGTACCCCCCCTCCAGGGATCTATAATTCACCCCTCCACTTT.

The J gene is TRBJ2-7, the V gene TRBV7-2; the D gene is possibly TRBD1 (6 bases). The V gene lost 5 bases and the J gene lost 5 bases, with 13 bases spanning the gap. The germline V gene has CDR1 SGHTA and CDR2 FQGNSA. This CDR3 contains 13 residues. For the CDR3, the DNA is TGTGCCAGCAGCAAACAGGGCTTTGACGAGCAGTACTTC. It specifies CASSKQGFDEQYF.

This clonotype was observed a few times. The CDR3 loop is CSAGGLDTQYF. CDR3 in DNA: TGCAGTGCTGGAGGACTCGATACGCAGTATTTT. The chain links TRBV20-1 to TRBJ2-3, with D maybe TRBD2 (5 bases). V was shortened by 5 bases and J by 6 bases, with 9 bases between the two germline ends. The CDR3 is 11 amino acids. Germline lookup yields CDR1 DFQATT and CDR2 SNEGSKA (reference sequence).

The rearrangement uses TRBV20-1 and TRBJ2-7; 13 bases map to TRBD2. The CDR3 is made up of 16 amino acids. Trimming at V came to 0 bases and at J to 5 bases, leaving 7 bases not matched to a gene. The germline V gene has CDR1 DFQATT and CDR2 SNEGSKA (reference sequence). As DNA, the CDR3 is TGCAGTGCTAGAGATCTAAAGGGGACTAGCGGGAACGAGCAGTACTTC. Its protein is CSARDLKGTSGNEQYF.

The CDR3 region is CASSQVSGETEAFF. Here the CDR3 DNA reads TGTGCCAGCAGCCAGGTTTCAGGGGAAACTGAAGCTTTCTTT. V and J are TRBV3-1 and TRBJ1-1; the D gene is possibly TRBD1 (6 bases). The ends were cut back, 3 bases at V and 5 bases at J, with 13 bases in the middle. Per germline, CDR1 LGHDT and CDR2 YNNKEL (reference sequence). There are 14 residues in the CDR3.

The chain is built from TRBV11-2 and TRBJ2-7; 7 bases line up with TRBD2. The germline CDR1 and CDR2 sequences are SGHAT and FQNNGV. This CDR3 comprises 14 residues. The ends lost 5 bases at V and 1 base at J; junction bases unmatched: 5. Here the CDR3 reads CASSTKAGSYEQYF. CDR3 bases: TGTGCCAGCAGCACCAAAGCGGGATCCTACGAGCAGTACTTC.

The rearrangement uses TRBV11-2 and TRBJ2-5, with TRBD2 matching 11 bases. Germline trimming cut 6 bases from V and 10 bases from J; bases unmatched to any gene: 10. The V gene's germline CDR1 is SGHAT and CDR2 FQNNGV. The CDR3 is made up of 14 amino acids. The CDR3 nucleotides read TGTGCCAGCAGACGACTAGCGGGATTGGGGAGCCAGTACTTC. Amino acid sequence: CASRRLAGLGSQYF.

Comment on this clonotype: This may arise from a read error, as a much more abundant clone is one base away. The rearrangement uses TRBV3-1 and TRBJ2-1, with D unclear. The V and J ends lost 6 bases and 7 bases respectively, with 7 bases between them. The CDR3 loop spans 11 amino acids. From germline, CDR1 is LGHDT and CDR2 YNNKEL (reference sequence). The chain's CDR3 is CASREGNEQFF. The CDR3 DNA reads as TGTGCCAGCAGAGAAGGGAATGAGCAGTTCTTC.

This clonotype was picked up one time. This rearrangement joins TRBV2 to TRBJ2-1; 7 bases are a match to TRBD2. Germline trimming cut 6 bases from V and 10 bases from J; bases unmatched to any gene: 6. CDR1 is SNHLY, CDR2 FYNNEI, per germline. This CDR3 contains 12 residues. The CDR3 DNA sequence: TGTGCCAGCAGGTGGGGGGGGAAGGAGCAGTTCTTC. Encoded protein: CASRWGGKEQFF.

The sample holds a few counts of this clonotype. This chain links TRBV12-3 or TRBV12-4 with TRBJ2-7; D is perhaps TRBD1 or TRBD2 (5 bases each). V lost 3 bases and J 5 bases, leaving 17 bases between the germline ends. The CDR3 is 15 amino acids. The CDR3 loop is CASSFLGTRENEQYF. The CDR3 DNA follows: TGTGCCAGCAGTTTTTTGGGGACCCGTGAGAACGAGCAGTACTTC.

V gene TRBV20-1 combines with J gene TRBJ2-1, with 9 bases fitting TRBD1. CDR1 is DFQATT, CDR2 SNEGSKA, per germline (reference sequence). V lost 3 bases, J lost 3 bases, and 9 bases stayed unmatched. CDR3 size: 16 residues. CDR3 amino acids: CSASPAVGQGYNEQFF. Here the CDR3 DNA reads TGCAGTGCTAGTCCGGCAGTGGGACAGGGCTACAATGAGCAGTTCTTC.

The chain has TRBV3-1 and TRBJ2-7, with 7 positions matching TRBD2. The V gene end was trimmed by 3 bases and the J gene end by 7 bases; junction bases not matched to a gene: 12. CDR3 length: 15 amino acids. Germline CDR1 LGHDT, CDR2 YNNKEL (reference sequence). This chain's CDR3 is CASSQRLATFGEQYF. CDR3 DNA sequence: TGTGCCAGCAGCCAGCGACTAGCTACCTTTGGGGAGCAGTACTTC.

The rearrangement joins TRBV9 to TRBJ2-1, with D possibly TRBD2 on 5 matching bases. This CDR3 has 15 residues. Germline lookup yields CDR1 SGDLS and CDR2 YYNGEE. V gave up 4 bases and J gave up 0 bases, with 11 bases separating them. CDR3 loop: CASSFRAVSYNEQFF. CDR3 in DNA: TGTGCCAGCAGCTTTCGAGCGGTCTCCTACAATGAGCAGTTCTTC.

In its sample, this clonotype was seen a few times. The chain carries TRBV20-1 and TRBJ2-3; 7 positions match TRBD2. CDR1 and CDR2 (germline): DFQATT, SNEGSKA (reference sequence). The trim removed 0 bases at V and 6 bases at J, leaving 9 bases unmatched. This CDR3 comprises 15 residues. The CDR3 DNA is TGCAGTGCTAGAGATGGGACTACCAGTGGGGATACGCAGTATTTT. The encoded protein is CSARDGTTSGDTQYF.

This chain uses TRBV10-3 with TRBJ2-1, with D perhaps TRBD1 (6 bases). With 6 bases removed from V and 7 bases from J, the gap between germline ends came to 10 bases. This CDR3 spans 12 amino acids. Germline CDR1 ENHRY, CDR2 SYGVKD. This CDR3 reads CAIRKGDNEQFF. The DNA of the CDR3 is TGTGCCATCAGAAAGGGGGATAATGAGCAGTTCTTC.

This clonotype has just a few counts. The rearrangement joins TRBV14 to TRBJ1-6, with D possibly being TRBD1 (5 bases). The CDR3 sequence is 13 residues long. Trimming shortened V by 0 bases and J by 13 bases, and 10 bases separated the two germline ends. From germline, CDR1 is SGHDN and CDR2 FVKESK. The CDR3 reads CASSQERGGPLHF. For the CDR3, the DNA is TGTGCCAGCAGCCAAGAGAGGGGCGGCCCCCTCCACTTT.

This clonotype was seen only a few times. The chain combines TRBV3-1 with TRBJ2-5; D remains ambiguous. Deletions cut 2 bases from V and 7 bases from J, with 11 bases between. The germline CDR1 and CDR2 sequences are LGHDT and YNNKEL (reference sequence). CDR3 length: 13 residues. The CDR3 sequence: CASSQRHGGTQYF. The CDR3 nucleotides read TGTGCCAGCAGCCAAAGGCATGGCGGGACCCAGTACTTC.

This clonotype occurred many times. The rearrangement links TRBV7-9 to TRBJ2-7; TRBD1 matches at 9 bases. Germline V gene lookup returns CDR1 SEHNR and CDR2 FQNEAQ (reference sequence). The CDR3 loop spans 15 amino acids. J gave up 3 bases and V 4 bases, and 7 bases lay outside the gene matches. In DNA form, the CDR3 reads TGTGCCAGCAGCTGGGCCGGGACAGGGAACTACGAGCAGTACTTC. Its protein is CASSWAGTGNYEQYF.

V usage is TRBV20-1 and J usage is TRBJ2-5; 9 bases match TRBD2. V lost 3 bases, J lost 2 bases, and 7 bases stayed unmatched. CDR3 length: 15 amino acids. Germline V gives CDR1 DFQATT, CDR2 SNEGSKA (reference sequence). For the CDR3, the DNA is TGCAGTGCTAGGGGGACTAGCTACGTACAAGAGACCCAGTACTTC. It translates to CSARGTSYVQETQYF.

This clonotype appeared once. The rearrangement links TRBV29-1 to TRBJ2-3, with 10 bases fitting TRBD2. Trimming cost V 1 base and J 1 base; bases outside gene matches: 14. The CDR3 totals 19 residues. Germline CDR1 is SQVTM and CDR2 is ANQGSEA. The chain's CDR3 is CSVEAPGLATTLGTDTQYF. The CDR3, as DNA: TGCAGCGTTGAAGCCCCGGGACTAGCGACAACCCTGGGCACAGATACGCAGTATTTT.

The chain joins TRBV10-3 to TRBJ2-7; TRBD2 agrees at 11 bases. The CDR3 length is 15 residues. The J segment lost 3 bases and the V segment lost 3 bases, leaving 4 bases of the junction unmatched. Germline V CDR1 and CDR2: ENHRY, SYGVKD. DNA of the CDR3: TGTGCCATCAGTGAAGGTAGCGGGAGGGACTACGAGCAGTACTTC. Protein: CAISEGSGRDYEQYF.

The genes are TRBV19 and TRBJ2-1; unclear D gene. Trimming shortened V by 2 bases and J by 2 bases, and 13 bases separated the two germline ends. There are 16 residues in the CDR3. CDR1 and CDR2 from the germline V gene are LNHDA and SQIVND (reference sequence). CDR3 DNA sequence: TGTGCCAGTAGTATATGGCTGTCGACCCCCTACAATGAGCAGTTCTTC. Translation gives CASSIWLSTPYNEQFF.

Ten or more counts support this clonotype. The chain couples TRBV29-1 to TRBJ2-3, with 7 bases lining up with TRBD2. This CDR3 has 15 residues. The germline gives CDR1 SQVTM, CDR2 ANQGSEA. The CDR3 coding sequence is TGCGGTTCCTCAGGCTGGGAGGGCGGAACAGATACGCAGTATTTT. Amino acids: CGSSGWEGGTDTQYF.

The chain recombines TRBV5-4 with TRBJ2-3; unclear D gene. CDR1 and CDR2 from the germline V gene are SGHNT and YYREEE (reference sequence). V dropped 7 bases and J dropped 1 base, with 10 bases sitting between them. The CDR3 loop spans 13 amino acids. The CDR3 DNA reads TGTGCCAGCCGACTTTTCGGCACAGATACGCAGTATTTT. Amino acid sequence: CASRLFGTDTQYF.

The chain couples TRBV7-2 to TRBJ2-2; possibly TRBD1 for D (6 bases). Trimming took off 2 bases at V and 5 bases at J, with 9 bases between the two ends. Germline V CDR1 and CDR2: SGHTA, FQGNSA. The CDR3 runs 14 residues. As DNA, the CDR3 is TGTGCCAGCAGCTTAATTGGGACAACCGGGGAGCTGTTTTTT. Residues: CASSLIGTTGELFF. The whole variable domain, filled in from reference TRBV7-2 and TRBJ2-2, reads GAGVSQSPSNKVTEKGKDVELRCDPISGHTALYWYRQSLGQGLEFLIYFQGNSAPDKSGLPSDRFSAERTGGSVSTLTIQRTQQEDSAVYLCASSLIGTTGELFFGEGSRLTVL.

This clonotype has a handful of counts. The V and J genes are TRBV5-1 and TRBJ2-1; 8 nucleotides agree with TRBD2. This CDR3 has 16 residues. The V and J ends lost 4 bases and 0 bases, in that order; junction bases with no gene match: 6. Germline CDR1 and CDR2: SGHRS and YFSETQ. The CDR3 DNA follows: TGCGCCAGCAGCGGAGTAGCGGGGAGCTCCTACAATGAGCAGTTCTTC. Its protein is CASSGVAGSSYNEQFF.

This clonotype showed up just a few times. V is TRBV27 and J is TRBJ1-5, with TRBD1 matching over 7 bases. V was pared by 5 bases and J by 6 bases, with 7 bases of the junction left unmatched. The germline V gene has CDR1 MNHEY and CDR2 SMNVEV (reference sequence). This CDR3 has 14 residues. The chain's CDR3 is CASSLRGGIQPQHF. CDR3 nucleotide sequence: TGTGCCAGCAGTCTTCGAGGGGGCATTCAGCCCCAGCATTTT.

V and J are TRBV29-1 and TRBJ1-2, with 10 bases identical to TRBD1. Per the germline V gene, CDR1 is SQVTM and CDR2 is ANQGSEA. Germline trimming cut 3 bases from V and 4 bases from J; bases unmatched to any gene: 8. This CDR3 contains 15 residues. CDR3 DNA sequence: TGCAGCGTTGACCTCGGGACAGGGGACCCCTATGGCTACACCTTC. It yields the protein CSVDLGTGDPYGYTF. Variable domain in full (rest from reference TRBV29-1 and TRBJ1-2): SAVISQKPSRDICQRGTSLTIQCQVDSQVTMMFWYRQQPGQSLTLIATANQGSEATYESGFVIDKFPISRPNLTFSTLTVSNMSPEDSSIYLCSVDLGTGDPYGYTFGSGTRLTVV.

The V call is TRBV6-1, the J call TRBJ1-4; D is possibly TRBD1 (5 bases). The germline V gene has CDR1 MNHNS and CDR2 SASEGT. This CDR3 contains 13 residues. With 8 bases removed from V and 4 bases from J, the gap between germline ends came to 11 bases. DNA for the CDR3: TGTGCCAGCTACGGGACGGATAATGAAAAACTGTTTTTT. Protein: CASYGTDNEKLFF.

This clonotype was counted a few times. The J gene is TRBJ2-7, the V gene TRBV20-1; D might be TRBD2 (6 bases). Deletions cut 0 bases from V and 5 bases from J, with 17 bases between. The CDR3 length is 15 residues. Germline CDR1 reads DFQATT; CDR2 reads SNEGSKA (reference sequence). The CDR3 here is CSARDPAGSFDEQYF. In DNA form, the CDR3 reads TGCAGTGCTAGAGATCCCGCGGGGTCCTTCGACGAGCAGTACTTC.

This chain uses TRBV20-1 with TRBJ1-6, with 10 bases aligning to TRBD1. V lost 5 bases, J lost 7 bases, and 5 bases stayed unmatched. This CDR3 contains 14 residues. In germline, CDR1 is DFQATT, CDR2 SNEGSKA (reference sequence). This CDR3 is CSAYSGQGNSPLHF. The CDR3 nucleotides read TGCAGTGCTTACTCGGGACAGGGGAATTCACCCCTCCACTTT.